A single sample is the source of the 30 T cell receptor beta chains below, sequenced in a study of blood T cell repertoires in COVID-19. Repertoires were generated with immunoSEQ multiplex PCR, while TCRdb's copy carries only in-frame clones and drops some. The sample has roughly 250,000 clones; 75% to 90% are singletons. The specimen sequenced was PBMCs or T cells enriched from blood (not recorded which). The receptors derive from a woman aged 30 to 39 with acute COVID-19.

V and J are TRBV30 and TRBJ1-2, with 8 bases aligning to TRBD1. Germline V gene data show CDR1 as GTSNPN and CDR2 as SVGIG (reference sequence). The junction had 6 bases not matched to a gene; V was cut back by 6 bases and J by 3 bases. CDR3 length equals 13 residues. CDR3 loop: CACNPGGDYGYTF. CDR3 coding DNA: TGTGCCTGTAATCCAGGGGGCGACTATGGCTACACCTTC.

The gene calls are TRBV18 and TRBJ2-1, with D unclear. CDR3 length equals 15 residues. Per germline, CDR1 KGHSH and CDR2 LQKENI. The germline V and J ends were trimmed by 6 bases and 4 bases, with 16 bases remaining between them. This chain's CDR3 is CASSAAKSNYNEQFF. Written as DNA, the CDR3 is TGTGCCAGCTCCGCGGCGAAGTCGAATTACAATGAGCAGTTCTTC.

The chain joins TRBV3-1 (or the pseudogene TRBV3-2) to TRBJ1-2, with TRBD1 as a possible D gene (6 bases). CDR1 is LGHDT, CDR2 YNNKEL, per germline (reference sequence). V gave up 0 bases and J gave up 5 bases, with 10 bases separating them. The CDR3 spans 14 residues. This CDR3 reads CASSQDARGYGYTF. DNA for the CDR3: TGTGCCAGCAGCCAAGACGCAAGGGGGTATGGCTACACCTTC.

This clone was found a few times. The chain recombines TRBV6-1 with TRBJ2-1; 7 bases line up with TRBD2. J lost 6 bases, V lost 3 bases, and 8 bases had no gene match. CDR1 and CDR2 from the germline V gene are MNHNS and SASEGT. CDR3 length: 15 residues. DNA for the CDR3: TGTGCCAGCAGTGAGCTAAGCGGGAACGTCAATGAGCAGTTCTTC. Residues: CASSELSGNVNEQFF.

This chain links TRBV5-5 with TRBJ2-5; D gene ambiguous. Germline lookup yields CDR1 SGHKS and CDR2 YYEKEE (reference sequence). The V end lost 0 bases, the J end lost 3 bases, and 15 bases lay between the germline ends. The CDR3 runs 16 residues. The CDR3 coding sequence is TGTGCCAGCAGCTTGGATCTTCTCTGGGCAGAAGAGACCCAGTACTTC. This sequence encodes CASSLDLLWAEETQYF.

The CDR3 DNA is TGTGCCAGCAGCCGGGGAGGGGGTCAGACTGAAGCTTTCTTT. This translates into CASSRGGGQTEAFF. The gene calls are TRBV14 and TRBJ1-1; tentative D call: TRBD1 (6 bases). Trimming took 4 bases from V and 5 from J, leaving 14 bases between them. Looked up from germline, CDR1 is SGHDN and CDR2 is FVKESK. The CDR3 contains 14 residues.

The count of this clone is one. The chain recombines TRBV6-4 with TRBJ1-2, with unresolved D. Germline CDR1 is MRHNA and CDR2 is SNTAGT. V was pared by 5 bases and J by 2 bases, with 12 bases between. The CDR3 totals 14 residues. The CDR3 nucleotides are TGTGCCAGCAGTAAGGAGGGCAGGAACTATGGCTACACCTTC. Translation: CASSKEGRNYGYTF.

The chain is built from TRBV7-9 and TRBJ2-1; 8 bases agree with TRBD1. Looked up from germline, CDR1 is SEHNR and CDR2 is FQNEAQ (reference sequence). V lost 5 bases, J lost 0 bases, and 6 bases stayed unmatched. CDR3 length: 16 residues. CDR3: CASSGRQGSSYNEQFF. The CDR3 coding sequence is TGTGCCAGCAGCGGACGACAGGGGAGCTCCTACAATGAGCAGTTCTTC.

The rearrangement links TRBV6-5 to TRBJ2-7, with TRBD2 matching over 10 bases. Germline CDR1 MNHEY, CDR2 SVGAGI. The J segment lost 2 bases and the V segment lost 4 bases, leaving 2 bases of the junction unmatched. CDR3 length: 14 residues. DNA of the CDR3: TGTGCCAGCAGTTTCGGGACTAGCGCCTACGAGCAGTACTTC. It yields the protein CASSFGTSAYEQYF.

The gene calls are TRBV7-9 and TRBJ2-2; 7 nucleotides match TRBD2. Trimming cost V 5 bases and J 9 bases; bases outside gene matches: 15. The CDR3 consists of 16 residues. From germline, CDR1 is SEHNR and CDR2 FQNEAQ (reference sequence). CDR3 DNA: TGTGCCAGCAGCCAGAAGCGGCCTAGCGGTATCAGGGAGCTGTTTTTT. Its protein is CASSQKRPSGIRELFF.

CDR3 DNA sequence: TGTGCCAGTAGTATAGATTTACTAGCGGGAGGAAACGAGCAGTACTTC. This translates into CASSIDLLAGGNEQYF. The chain couples TRBV19 to TRBJ2-7; 12 positions agree with TRBD2. The J segment lost 5 bases and the V segment lost 0 bases, leaving 5 bases of the junction unmatched. The germline V gene has CDR1 LNHDA and CDR2 SQIVND (reference sequence). This CDR3 is 16 amino acids long. Based on the CDR3 plus reference TRBV19 and TRBJ2-7, the full variable domain is DGGITQSPKYLFRKEGQNVTLSCEQNLNHDAMYWYRQDPGQGLRLIYYSQIVNDFQKGDIAEGYSVSREKKESFPLTVTSAQKNPTAFYLCASSIDLLAGGNEQYFGPGTRLTVT.

The rearrangement links TRBV27 to TRBJ2-7, with TRBD1 matching over 7 bases. The V and J ends lost 5 bases and 2 bases, in that order; junction bases with no gene match: 9. The CDR3 has 15 amino acids. The germline V gene encodes CDR1 MNHEY and CDR2 SMNVEV (reference sequence). The CDR3: CASSIDRVRPYEQYF. The CDR3 DNA reads as TGTGCCAGCAGTATCGACAGGGTAAGGCCCTACGAGCAGTACTTC.

V usage is TRBV28 and J usage is TRBJ2-7; a weak D match, TRBD2 (6 bases). CDR3 length: 14 amino acids. Germline V gives CDR1 MDHEN, CDR2 SYDVKM. The V gene lost 2 bases and the J gene lost 6 bases, with 14 bases spanning the gap. Written as DNA, the CDR3 is TGTGCCAGCAGTTTAGGCCGGAGGGAAGCCGAGCAGTACTTC. It codes for CASSLGRREAEQYF.

This chain uses TRBV6-5 with TRBJ1-6, with 7 positions matching TRBD1. The trim removed 4 bases at V and 7 bases at J, leaving 7 bases unmatched. CDR1 MNHEY and CDR2 SVGAGI come from the germline V gene. The CDR3 spans 15 residues. The CDR3 coding sequence is TGTGCCAGCAGTTTGACCGGGACAGCCAATTCACCCCTCCACTTT. Protein: CASSLTGTANSPLHF.

The gene calls are TRBV7-3 and TRBJ2-1; 7 bases map to TRBD1. The CDR3 has 14 amino acids. Trimming at V came to 2 bases and at J to 6 bases, leaving 4 bases not matched to a gene. Germline CDR1 is SGHTA and CDR2 is FQGTGA. The CDR3 coding sequence is TGTGCCAGCAGCTTATCAGGGGGTTCCAATGAGCAGTTCTTC. Residues: CASSLSGGSNEQFF.

V is TRBV7-3 and J is TRBJ2-2; weak D call: TRBD1 (6 bases). The CDR3 covers 13 residues. In germline, CDR1 is SGHTA, CDR2 FQGTGA. V was pared by 5 bases and J by 6 bases, with 10 bases between. The CDR3 reads CASSDTGSGELFF. CDR3 in DNA: TGTGCCAGCAGCGATACAGGGTCCGGGGAGCTGTTTTTT.

In this sample, this clone turned up once. The V gene is TRBV13, the J gene TRBJ1-2; no definite D call. Germline V gene data show CDR1 as PRHDT and CDR2 as FYEKMQ (reference sequence). V was pared by 2 bases and J by 6 bases, with 13 bases between. This CDR3 has 14 amino acids. The CDR3 DNA is TGTGCCAGCAGCTTAACCTACCAGGAGGATGGCTACACCTTC. This gives the protein CASSLTYQEDGYTF.

This clone was counted between two and nine times. This sequence joins TRBV6-5 and TRBJ1-5; possible D gene TRBD1, 6 bases. The V gene's germline CDR1 is MNHEY and CDR2 SVGAGI. V lost 2 bases and J lost 1, with 9 bases in between. CDR3 length equals 15 residues. The CDR3 sequence is CASSYTQGSNQPQHF. CDR3 nucleotides: TGTGCCAGCAGTTACACACAGGGAAGCAATCAGCCCCAGCATTTT.

The chain employs TRBV7-9 and TRBJ2-5, with 7 bases identical to TRBD1. The CDR3 has 15 residues. V was clipped by 7 bases and J by 1 base; unmatched bases: 9. Germline CDR1 SEHNR, CDR2 FQNEAQ (reference sequence). CDR3 nucleotides: TGTGCCAGCACACCTTATACAGGGGCCCAAGAGACCCAGTACTTC. It yields the protein CASTPYTGAQETQYF.

The rearrangement links TRBV2 to TRBJ2-7, with D possibly being TRBD1 (6 bases). Germline V gene lookup returns CDR1 SNHLY and CDR2 FYNNEI. The CDR3 contains 13 residues. V lost 6 bases, J lost 0 bases, and 9 bases lay in between. The CDR3 spells CASRARGSYEQYF. The CDR3 region has the DNA TGTGCCAGCAGAGCCAGGGGCTCCTACGAGCAGTACTTC.

The rearrangement links TRBV2 to TRBJ2-1, with TRBD1 matching over 9 bases. Looked up from germline, CDR1 is SNHLY and CDR2 is FYNNEI. The CDR3 is 16 residues long. V lost 4 bases to trimming and J lost 4 bases; unmatched junction nucleotides: 8. CDR3 sequence (DNA): TGTGCCAGCAGTGGCGCCGGGACAGGGATGTACAATGAGCAGTTCTTC. This codes for CASSGAGTGMYNEQFF.

The gene calls are TRBV28 and TRBJ1-1; TRBD1 might be the D (6 bases). Germline V gives CDR1 MDHEN, CDR2 SYDVKM. Trimming removed 8 bases from V and 11 bases from J, with 21 bases in between. The CDR3 consists of 13 residues. The CDR3 DNA reads TGTGCCAGCTGGGGGGGGGCAACCTCAGGGGCTTTCTTT. Amino acids: CASWGGATSGAFF.

CDR3 sequence reads: CAISPTEPASTQYF. Here the CDR3 DNA reads TGTGCCATCAGCCCGACGGAGCCCGCAAGTACCCAGTACTTC. This rearrangement joins TRBV10-3 to TRBJ2-5; D is ambiguous. The CDR3 has 14 amino acids. Germline assignment: CDR1 ENHRY and CDR2 SYGVKD. V gave up 6 bases and J gave up 8 bases, with 19 bases separating them.

This chain joins TRBV30 and TRBJ1-4; the D is unclear. V was cut by 1 base and J by 4 bases, with 13 bases left in between. Germline V CDR1 and CDR2: GTSNPN, SVGIG (reference sequence). The CDR3 has 15 residues. Here the CDR3 reads CAWSGTFDGNEKLFF. The CDR3 DNA reads TGTGCCTGGAGTGGGACTTTCGACGGTAATGAAAAACTGTTTTTT.

V usage is TRBV19 and J usage is TRBJ1-5; 7 bases match TRBD1. V shed 7 bases, J shed 4 bases, and the junction held 7 bases outside the gene matches. Germline CDR1 reads LNHDA; CDR2 reads SQIVND (reference sequence). CDR3 length equals 14 residues. The CDR3 spells CASTVGQKNQPQHF. In nucleotides, the CDR3 is TGTGCCAGTACCGTGGGACAGAAAAATCAGCCCCAGCATTTT.

The chain's CDR3 is CASSQDLGQLNSPLHF. The CDR3 bases are TGTGCCAGCAGCCAAGATCTCGGACAGCTCAATTCACCCCTCCACTTT. The chain carries TRBV4-2 and TRBJ1-6; the D gene is possibly TRBD1 (6 bases). The germline gives CDR1 LGHNA, CDR2 YNFKEQ. V lost 0 bases, J lost 7 bases, and 13 bases lay in between. The CDR3 has 16 amino acids.

The chain has TRBV27 and TRBJ1-4; possibly TRBD1 for D (5 bases). The CDR3 is 16 residues long. V gave up 0 bases and J gave up 5 bases, with 13 bases separating them. The V gene's germline CDR1 is MNHEY and CDR2 SMNVEV (reference sequence). The DNA for the CDR3 is TGTGCCAGCAGTTTATCGTACAGGTCAATGAATGAAAAACTGTTTTTT. It encodes CASSLSYRSMNEKLFF.

As DNA, the CDR3 is TGTGCCAGCCTCAGGGGCGAAGGCACTGAAGCTTTCTTT. This translates into CASLRGEGTEAFF. This rearrangement joins TRBV13 to TRBJ1-1; possibly TRBD1 for D (6 bases). V lost 8 bases and J 4 bases, leaving 14 bases between the germline ends. The CDR3 is 13 amino acids. Germline V lookup: CDR1 PRHDT, CDR2 FYEKMQ (reference sequence).

This clone appeared a few times. The chain uses TRBV3-1 (or the pseudogene TRBV3-2) and TRBJ1-6; a weak D match, TRBD1 (5 bases). Germline V gene data show CDR1 as LGHDT and CDR2 as YNNKEL (reference sequence). V shed 3 bases and J shed 7 bases, with 19 bases lying between them. The CDR3 covers 17 residues. CDR3 bases: TGTGCCAGCAGCCATAGCTACAGGAGTGTCGGAAATTCACCCCTCCACTTT. Protein: CASSHSYRSVGNSPLHF.

CDR3 nucleotides: TGTGCCAGCAGCTTGGCCCCCGGGAGCTCCTACGAGCAGTACTTC. It yields the protein CASSLAPGSSYEQYF. The chain joins TRBV5-5 to TRBJ2-7, with D tentatively TRBD2 (6 bases). The CDR3 sequence is 15 residues long. Germline V gene data show CDR1 as SGHKS and CDR2 as YYEKEE (reference sequence). Trimming shortened V by 0 bases and J by 0 bases, and 10 bases separated the two germline ends.